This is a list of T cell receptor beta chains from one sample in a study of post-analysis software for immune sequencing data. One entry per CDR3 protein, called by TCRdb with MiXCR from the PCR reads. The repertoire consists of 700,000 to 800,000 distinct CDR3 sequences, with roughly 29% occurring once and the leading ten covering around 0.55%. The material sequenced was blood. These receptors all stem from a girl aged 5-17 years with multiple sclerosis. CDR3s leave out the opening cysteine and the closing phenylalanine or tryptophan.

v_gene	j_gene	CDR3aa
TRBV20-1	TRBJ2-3	SADSRDRGSDTRY
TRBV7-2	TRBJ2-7	ASSSWGQSSYEQY
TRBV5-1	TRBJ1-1	ASSLDGSRGTEAF
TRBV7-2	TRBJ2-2	ASTPYGQGAGVGELF
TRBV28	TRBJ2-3	ASLVRRTSTDTQY
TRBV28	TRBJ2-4	ASGSGGAGGDIQY
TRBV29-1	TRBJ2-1	SVVGGEVNEQF
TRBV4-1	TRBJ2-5	ASSQVGSQETQY
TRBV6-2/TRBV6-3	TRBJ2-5	ASSYERWTQY
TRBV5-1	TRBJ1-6	ASSIDRAGTPLH
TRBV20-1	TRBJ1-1	SAPPKPANTEAF
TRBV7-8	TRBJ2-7	ASSSQALPGQAYEQY
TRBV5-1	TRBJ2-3	ASSLAAVVPSTDTQY
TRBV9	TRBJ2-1	ASSPRSGGGYNEQF
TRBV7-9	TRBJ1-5	ASSFRDTSQH
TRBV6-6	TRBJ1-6	ASSLTDSPLH
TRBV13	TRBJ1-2	ASSLVRMNYGYT
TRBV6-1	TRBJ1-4	ASSPMTGGAEKLF
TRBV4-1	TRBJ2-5	ASSETTSGGAKTQY
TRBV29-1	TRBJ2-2	SVAVSATGELF
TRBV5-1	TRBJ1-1	ASSLVLGNTEAF
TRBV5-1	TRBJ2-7	ASSSGTGGTYEQY
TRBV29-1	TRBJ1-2	SVDGGPGADYGYT
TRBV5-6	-	ASSPNLGAGAETQY
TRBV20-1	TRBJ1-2	SPRPGSFGYT
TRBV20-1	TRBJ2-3	SATQTGRNAQY
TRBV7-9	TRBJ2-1	ASSWGGGWSYNEQF
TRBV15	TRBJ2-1	ATSRSTTGQDIQF
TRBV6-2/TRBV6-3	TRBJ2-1	ASSYALAGNEQF
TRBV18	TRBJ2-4	ASSPQGQGGIKNIQY
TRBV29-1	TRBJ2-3	SVHGGRERADTQY
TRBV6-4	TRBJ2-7	ASSEDGGGTPYEQY
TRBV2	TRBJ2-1	ASSQRDRGRYNEQF
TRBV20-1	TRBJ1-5	SAYESASRQPQH
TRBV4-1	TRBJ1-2	ASSQDRAGGEANYGYT
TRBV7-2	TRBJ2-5	ASSLKAGTQETQY
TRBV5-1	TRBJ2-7	ASRGRERSYEQY
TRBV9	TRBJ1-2	ASRNRGNYGYT
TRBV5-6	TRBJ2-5	ASSRGYGLAGGLETQY
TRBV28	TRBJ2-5	ASSRTGQGGRETQY
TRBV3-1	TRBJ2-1	ASSRQTSGGLNEQF